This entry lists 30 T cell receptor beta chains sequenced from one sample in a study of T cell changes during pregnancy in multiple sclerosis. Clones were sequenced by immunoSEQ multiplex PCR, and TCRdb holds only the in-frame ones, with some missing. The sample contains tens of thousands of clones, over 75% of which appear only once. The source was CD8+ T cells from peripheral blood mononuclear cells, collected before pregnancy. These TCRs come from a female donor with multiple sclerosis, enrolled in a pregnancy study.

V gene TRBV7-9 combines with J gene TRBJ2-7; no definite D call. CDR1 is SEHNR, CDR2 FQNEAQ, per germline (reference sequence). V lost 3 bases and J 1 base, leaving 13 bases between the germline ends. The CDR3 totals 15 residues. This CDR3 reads CASSFPPSPSYEQYF. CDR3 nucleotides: TGTGCCAGCAGCTTCCCCCCCAGTCCATCCTACGAGCAGTACTTC.

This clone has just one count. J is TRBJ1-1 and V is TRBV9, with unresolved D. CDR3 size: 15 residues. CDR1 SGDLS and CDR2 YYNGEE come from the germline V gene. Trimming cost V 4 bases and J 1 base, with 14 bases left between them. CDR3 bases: TGTGCCAGCAGCTCCCCCGGGTCAACGAACACTGAAGCTTTCTTT. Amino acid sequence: CASSSPGSTNTEAFF.

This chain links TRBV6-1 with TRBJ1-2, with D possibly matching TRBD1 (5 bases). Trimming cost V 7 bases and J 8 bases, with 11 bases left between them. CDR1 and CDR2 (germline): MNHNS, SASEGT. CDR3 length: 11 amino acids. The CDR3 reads CASTQGLGYTF. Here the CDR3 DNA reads TGTGCCAGCACCCAGGGTCTCGGCTACACCTTC.

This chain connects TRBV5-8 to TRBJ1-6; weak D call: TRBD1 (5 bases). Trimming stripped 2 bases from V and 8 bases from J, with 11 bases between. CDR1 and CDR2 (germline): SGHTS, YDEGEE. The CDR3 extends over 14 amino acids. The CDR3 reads CASSFQGTYSPLHF. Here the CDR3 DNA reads TGTGCCAGCAGCTTTCAGGGAACTTATTCACCCCTCCACTTT.

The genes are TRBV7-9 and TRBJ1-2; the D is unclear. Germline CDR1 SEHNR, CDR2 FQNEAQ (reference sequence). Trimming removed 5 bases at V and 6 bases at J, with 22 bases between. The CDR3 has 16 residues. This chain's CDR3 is CASSPTSGLLNHGYTF. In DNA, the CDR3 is TGTGCCAGCAGCCCCACTTCAGGCCTCCTCAACCATGGCTACACCTTC.

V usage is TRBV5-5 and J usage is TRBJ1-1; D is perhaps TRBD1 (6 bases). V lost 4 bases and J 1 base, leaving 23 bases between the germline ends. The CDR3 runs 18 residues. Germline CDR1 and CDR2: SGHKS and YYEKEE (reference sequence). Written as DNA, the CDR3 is TGTGCCAGCAGCCAAGAAAAGTTAGGGGGTATCCCGAACACTGAAGCTTTCTTT. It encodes CASSQEKLGGIPNTEAFF.

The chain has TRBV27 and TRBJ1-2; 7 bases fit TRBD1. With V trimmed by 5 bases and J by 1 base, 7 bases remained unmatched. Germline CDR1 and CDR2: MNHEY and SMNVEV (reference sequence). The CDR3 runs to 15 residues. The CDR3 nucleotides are TGTGCCAGCAGTCTTTACAGGGGAGTTAACTATGGCTACACCTTC. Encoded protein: CASSLYRGVNYGYTF.

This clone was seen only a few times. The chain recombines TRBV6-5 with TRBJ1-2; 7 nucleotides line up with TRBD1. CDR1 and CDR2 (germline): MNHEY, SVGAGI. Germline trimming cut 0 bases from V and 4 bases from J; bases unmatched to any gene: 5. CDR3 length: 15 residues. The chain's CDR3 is CASSYSEGASYGYTF. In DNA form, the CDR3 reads TGTGCCAGCAGTTACTCGGAGGGGGCGAGCTATGGCTACACCTTC.

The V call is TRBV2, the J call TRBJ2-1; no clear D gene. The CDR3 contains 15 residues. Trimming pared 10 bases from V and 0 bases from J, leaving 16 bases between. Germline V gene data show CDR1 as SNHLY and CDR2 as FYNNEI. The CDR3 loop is CATQTEKSSYNEQFF. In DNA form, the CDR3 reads TGTGCCACCCAAACCGAGAAGAGCTCCTACAATGAGCAGTTCTTC.

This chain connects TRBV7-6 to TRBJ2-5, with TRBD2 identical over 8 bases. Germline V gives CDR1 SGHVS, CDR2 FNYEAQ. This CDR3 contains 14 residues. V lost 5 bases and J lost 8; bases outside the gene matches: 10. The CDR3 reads CASSLSLRGATQYF. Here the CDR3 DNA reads TGTGCCAGCAGCCTCAGCTTGCGGGGGGCCACCCAGTACTTC.

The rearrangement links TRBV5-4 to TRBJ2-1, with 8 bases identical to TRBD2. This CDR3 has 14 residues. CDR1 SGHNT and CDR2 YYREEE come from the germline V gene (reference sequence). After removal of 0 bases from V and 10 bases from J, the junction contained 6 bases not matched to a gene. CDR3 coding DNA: TGTGCCAGCAGCTTGGCGGGGGGGGCCGACGAGCAGTTCTTC. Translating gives CASSLAGGADEQFF. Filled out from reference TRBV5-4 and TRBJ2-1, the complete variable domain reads ETGVTQSPTHLIKTRGQQVTLRCSSQSGHNTVSWYQQALGQGPQFIFQYYREEENGRGNFPPRFSGLQFPNYSSELNVNALELDDSALYLCASSLAGGADEQFFGPGTRLTVL.

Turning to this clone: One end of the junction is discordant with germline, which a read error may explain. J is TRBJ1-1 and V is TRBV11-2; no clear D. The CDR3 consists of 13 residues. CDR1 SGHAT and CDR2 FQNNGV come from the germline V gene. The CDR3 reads CASGFSPDTEAFF. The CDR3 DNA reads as TGTGCCAGCGGCTTTTCTCCAGACACTGAAGCTTTCTTT.

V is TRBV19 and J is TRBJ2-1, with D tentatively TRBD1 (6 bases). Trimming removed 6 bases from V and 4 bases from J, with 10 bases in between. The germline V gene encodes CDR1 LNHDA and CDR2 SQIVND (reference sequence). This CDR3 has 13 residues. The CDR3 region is CASRLDRYNEQFF. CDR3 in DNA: TGTGCCAGTAGGCTGGACAGATACAATGAGCAGTTCTTC.

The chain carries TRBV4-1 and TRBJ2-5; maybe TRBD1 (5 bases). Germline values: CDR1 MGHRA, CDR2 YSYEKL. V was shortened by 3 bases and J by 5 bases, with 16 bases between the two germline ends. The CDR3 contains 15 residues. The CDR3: CASSQWLGRGETQYF. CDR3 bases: TGCGCCAGCAGCCAGTGGCTGGGGCGTGGGGAGACCCAGTACTTC.

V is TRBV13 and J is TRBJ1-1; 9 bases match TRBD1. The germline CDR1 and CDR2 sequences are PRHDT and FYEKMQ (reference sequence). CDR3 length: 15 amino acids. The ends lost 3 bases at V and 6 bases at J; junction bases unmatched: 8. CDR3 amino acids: CASSFGGQGTPEAFF. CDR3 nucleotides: TGTGCCAGCAGCTTTGGTGGACAGGGGACACCTGAAGCTTTCTTT.

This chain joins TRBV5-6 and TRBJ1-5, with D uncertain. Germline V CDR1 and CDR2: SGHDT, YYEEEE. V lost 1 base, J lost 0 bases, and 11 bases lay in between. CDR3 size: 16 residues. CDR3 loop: CASSLSAGYSNQPQHF. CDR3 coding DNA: TGTGCCAGCAGCTTGTCGGCAGGTTATAGCAATCAGCCCCAGCATTTT. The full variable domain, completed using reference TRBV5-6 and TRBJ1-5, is DAGVTQSPTHLIKTRGQQVTLRCSPKSGHDTVSWYQQALGQGPQFIFQYYEEEERQRGNFPDRFSGHQFPNYSSELNVNALLLGDSALYLCASSLSAGYSNQPQHFGDGTRLSIL.

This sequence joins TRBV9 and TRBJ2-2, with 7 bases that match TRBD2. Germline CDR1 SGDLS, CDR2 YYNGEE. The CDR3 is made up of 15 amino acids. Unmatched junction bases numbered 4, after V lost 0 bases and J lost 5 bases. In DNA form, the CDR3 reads TGTGCCAGCAGCGTAGGGACTAGTCTTACCGGGGAGCTGTTTTTT. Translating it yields CASSVGTSLTGELFF.

The CDR3 is CASSAGGSVDNEQFF. The CDR3 coding sequence is TGTGCCAGCAGTGCGGGGGGGTCTGTGGACAATGAGCAGTTCTTC. V usage is TRBV25-1 and J usage is TRBJ2-1, with 8 bases matching TRBD2. Per the germline V gene, CDR1 is MGHDK and CDR2 is SYGVNS. V was pared by 4 bases and J by 5 bases, with 7 bases of the junction left unmatched. The CDR3 covers 15 residues.

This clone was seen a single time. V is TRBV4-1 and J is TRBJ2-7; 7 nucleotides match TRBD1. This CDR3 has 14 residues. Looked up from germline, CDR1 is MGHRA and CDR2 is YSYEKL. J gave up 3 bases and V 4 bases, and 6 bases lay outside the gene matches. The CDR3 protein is CASSPLGQDYEQYF. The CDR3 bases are TGCGCCAGCAGCCCCCTAGGACAGGACTACGAGCAGTACTTC.

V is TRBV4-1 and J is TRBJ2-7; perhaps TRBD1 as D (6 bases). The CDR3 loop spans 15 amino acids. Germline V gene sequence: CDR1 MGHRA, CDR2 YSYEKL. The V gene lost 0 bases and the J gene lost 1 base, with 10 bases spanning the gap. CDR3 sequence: CASSQEQGRSYEQYF. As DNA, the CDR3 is TGCGCCAGCAGCCAAGAACAGGGTCGGTCCTACGAGCAGTACTTC.

As DNA, the CDR3 is TGTGCCAGCAGCTTAGGGACAGGCCATGGCTACACCTTC. This encodes CASSLGTGHGYTF. The chain has TRBV11-2 and TRBJ1-2, with 7 nucleotides matching TRBD1. From germline, CDR1 is SGHAT and CDR2 FQNNGV. V shed 1 base and J 6 bases; nucleotides not matched to a gene: 2. This CDR3 spans 13 amino acids. The whole variable domain, remainder taken from reference TRBV11-2 and TRBJ1-2, is EAGVAQSPRYKIIEKRQSVAFWCNPISGHATLYWYQQILGQGPKLLIQFQNNGVVDDSQLPKDRFSAERLKGVDSTLKIQPAKLEDSAVYLCASSLGTGHGYTFGSGTRLTVV.

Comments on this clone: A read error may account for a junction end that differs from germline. The CDR3 DNA reads TGTGCTAGCAGCTTAACGACTAGCGCGATAGATGAGCAGTTCTTC. Translation gives CASSLTTSAIDEQFF. The V gene is TRBV7-7, the J gene TRBJ2-1, with 8 positions matching TRBD2. CDR1 and CDR2 from the germline V gene are SSHAT and FNYEAQ (reference sequence). The CDR3 is made up of 15 amino acids.

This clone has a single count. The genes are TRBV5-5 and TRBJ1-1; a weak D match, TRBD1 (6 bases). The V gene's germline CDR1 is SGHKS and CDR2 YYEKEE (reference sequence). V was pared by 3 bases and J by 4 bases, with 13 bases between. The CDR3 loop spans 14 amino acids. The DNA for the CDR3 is TGTGCCAGCAGCTGGGGGGGGGCAGTCACTGAAGCTTTCTTT. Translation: CASSWGGAVTEAFF. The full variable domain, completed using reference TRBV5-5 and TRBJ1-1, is DAGVTQSPTHLIKTRGQQVTLRCSPISGHKSVSWYQQVLGQGPQFIFQYYEKEERGRGNFPDRFSARQFPNYSSELNVNALLLGDSALYLCASSWGGAVTEAFFGQGTRLTVV.

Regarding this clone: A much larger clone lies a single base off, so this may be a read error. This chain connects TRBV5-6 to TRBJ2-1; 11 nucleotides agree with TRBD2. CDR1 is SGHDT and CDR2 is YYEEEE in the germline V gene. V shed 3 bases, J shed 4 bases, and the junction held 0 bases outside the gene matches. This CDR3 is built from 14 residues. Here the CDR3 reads CASSWTSGYNEQFF. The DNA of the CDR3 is TGTGCCAGCAGCTGGACTAGCGGGTACAATGAGCAGTTCTTC. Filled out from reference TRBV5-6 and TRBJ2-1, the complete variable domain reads DAGVTQSPTHLIKTRGQQVTLRCSPKSGHDTVSWYQQALGQGPQFIFQYYEEEERQRGNFPDRFSGHQFPNYSSELNVNALLLGDSALYLCASSWTSGYNEQFFGPGTRLTVL.

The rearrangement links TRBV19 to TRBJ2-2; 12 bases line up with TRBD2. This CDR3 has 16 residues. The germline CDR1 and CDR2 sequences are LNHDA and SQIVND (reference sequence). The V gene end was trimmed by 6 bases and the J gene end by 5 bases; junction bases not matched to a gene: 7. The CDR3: CASRPTSGGRTGELFF. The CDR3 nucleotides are TGTGCCAGTAGACCAACTAGCGGGGGGCGGACCGGGGAGCTGTTTTTT.

This CDR3 is CASSLFSGGPLGVETQYF. CDR3 nucleotides: TGTGCCAGCAGCTTATTTTCGGGGGGACCGCTCGGGGTGGAGACCCAGTACTTC. V usage is TRBV11-2 and J usage is TRBJ2-5; 7 nucleotides line up with TRBD2. The CDR3 length is 18 residues. V shed 2 bases and J 5 bases; nucleotides not matched to a gene: 17. Germline lookup yields CDR1 SGHAT and CDR2 FQNNGV. The full variable domain, in which reference TRBV11-2 and TRBJ2-5 provide the parts outside the CDR3, is EAGVAQSPRYKIIEKRQSVAFWCNPISGHATLYWYQQILGQGPKLLIQFQNNGVVDDSQLPKDRFSAERLKGVDSTLKIQPAKLEDSAVYLCASSLFSGGPLGVETQYFGPGTRLLVL.

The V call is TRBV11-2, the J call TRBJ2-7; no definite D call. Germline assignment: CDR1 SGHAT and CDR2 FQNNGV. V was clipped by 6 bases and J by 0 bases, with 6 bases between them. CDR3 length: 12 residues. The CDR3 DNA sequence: TGTGCCAGCAGACACAGCTCCTACGAGCAGTACTTC. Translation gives CASRHSSYEQYF.

The CDR3 is CASSVPRARDGTKKKETQYF. CDR3 DNA: TGTGCCAGCAGCGTTCCCCGCGCGAGAGACGGGACAAAAAAAAAGGAGACCCAGTACTTC. The chain joins TRBV6-4 to TRBJ2-5; a weak D match, TRBD1 (6 bases). V was trimmed by 6 bases and J by 5 bases, leaving 34 bases between them. Germline values: CDR1 MRHNA, CDR2 SNTAGT. This CDR3 region has 20 residues.

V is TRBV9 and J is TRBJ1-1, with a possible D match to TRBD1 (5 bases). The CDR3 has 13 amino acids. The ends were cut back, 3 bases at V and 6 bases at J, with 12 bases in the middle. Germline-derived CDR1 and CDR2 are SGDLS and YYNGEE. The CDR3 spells CASSAGGLAEAFF. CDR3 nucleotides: TGTGCCAGCAGCGCCGGGGGGTTGGCTGAAGCTTTCTTT.

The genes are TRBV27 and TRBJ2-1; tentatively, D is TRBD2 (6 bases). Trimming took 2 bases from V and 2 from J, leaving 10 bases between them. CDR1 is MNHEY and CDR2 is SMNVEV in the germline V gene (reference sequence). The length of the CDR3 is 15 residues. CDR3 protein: CASSLGGAAYNEQFF. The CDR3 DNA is TGTGCCAGCAGTTTAGGAGGGGCCGCCTACAATGAGCAGTTCTTC.